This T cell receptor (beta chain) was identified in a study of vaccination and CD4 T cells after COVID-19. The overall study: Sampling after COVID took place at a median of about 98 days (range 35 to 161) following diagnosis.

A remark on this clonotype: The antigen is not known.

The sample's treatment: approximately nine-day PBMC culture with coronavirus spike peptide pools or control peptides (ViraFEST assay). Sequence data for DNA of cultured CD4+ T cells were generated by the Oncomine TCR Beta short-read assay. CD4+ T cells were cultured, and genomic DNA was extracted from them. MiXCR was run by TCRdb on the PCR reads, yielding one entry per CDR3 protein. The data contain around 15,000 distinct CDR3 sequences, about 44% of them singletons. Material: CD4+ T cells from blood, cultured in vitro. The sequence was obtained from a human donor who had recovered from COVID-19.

The CDR3 sequence: CSAAGGGEAQFF. The CDR3 nucleotides read TGCAGTGCTGCAGGAGGTGGGGAAGCGCAGTTCTTC. The V gene is TRBV20-1, the J gene TRBJ2-1; maybe TRBD2 (5 bases). Germline CDR1 and CDR2: DFQATT and SNEGSKA (reference sequence). CDR3 length: 12 amino acids. The V end lost 5 bases, the J end lost 12 bases, and 17 bases lay between the germline ends.